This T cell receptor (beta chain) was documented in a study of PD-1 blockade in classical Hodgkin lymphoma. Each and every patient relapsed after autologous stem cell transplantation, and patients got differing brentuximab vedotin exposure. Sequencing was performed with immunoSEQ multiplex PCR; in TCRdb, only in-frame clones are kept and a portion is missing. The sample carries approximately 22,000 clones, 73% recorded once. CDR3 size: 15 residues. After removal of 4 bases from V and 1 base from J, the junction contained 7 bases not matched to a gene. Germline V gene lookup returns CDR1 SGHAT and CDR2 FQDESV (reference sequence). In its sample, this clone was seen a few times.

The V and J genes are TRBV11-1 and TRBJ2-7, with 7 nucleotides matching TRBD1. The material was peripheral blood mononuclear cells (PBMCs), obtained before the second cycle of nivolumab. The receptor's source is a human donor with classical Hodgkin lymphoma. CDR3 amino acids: CASSSGQAPSYEQYF. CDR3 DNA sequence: TGTGCCAGCAGCTCCGGACAGGCCCCGTCCTACGAGCAGTACTTC.